The 4 T cell receptor beta chains given below trace back to one sample, sequenced in a study of blood T cell repertoires in COVID-19. TCRdb's table, derived via immunoSEQ multiplex PCR, lists solely in-frame clones and lacks some. This sample carries about 410,000 clones, 89% of them seen once, and the ten largest clones take 1.5% to 1.9%. Material: peripheral blood. The source of these receptors is a woman aged 35 to 49 with COVID-19, enrolled during active disease.

CDR3 sequence: CASSFATGMKGNEKLFF. The CDR3 DNA follows: TGTGCCAGCAGTTTTGCGACAGGGATGAAAGGGAATGAAAAACTGTTTTTT. The rearrangement links TRBV28 to TRBJ1-4; TRBD1 matches at 7 bases. The CDR3 length is 17 residues. With V trimmed by 3 bases and J by 5 bases, 12 bases remained unmatched. Germline CDR1 reads MDHEN; CDR2 reads SYDVKM.

V gene TRBV7-6 combines with J gene TRBJ2-1; 8 bases are a match to TRBD2. CDR1 and CDR2 (germline): SGHVS, FNYEAQ. The CDR3 is made up of 18 amino acids. V shed 3 bases and J 5 bases; nucleotides not matched to a gene: 15. CDR3: CASSLISGVLAGNNEQFF. In DNA form, the CDR3 reads TGTGCCAGCAGCTTGATAAGTGGGGTTCTAGCGGGTAACAATGAGCAGTTCTTC.

This chain connects TRBV4-3 to TRBJ1-2, with 8 bases identical to TRBD1. Germline CDR1 and CDR2: LGHNA and YSLEER. Germline trimming cut 3 bases from V and 9 bases from J; bases unmatched to any gene: 6. The CDR3 spans 13 residues. The CDR3 DNA reads TGCGCCAGCAGCCATATGGGACAGGCCCGCTACACCTTC. It encodes CASSHMGQARYTF.

The chain has TRBV27 and TRBJ1-1; D is ambiguous. Germline assignment: CDR1 MNHEY and CDR2 SMNVEV (reference sequence). The CDR3 sequence is 14 residues long. V lost 5 bases to trimming and J lost 7 bases, with 17 bases between them. The CDR3 here is CASSPSNLPYEAFF. DNA of the CDR3: TGTGCCAGCAGTCCTAGCAACCTACCCTATGAAGCTTTCTTT.